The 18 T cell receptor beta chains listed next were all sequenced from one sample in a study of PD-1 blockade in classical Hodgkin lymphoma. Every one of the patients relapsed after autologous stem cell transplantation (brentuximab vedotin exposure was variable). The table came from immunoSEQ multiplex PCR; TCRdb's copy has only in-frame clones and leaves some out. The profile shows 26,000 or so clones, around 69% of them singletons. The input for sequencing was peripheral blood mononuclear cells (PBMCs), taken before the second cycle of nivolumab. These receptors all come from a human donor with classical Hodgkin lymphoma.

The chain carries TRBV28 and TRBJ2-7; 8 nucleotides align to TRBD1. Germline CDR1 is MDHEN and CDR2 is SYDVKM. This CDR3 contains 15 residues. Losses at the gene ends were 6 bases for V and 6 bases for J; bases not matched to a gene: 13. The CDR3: CASSFMDREAGEQYF. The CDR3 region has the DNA TGTGCCAGCAGCTTCATGGACAGGGAGGCGGGCGAGCAGTACTTC.

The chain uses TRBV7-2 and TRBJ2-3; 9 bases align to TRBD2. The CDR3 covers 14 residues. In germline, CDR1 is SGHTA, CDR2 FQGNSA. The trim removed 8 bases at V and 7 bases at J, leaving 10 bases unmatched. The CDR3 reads CASRGGGGEYTQYF. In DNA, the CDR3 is TGTGCCAGCCGCGGGGGCGGGGGGGAGTATACGCAGTATTTT.

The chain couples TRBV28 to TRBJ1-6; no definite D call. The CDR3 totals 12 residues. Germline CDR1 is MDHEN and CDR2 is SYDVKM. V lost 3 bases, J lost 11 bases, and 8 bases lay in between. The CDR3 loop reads CASSFKSAPLHF. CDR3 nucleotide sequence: TGTGCCAGCAGTTTCAAGTCGGCACCCCTCCACTTT.

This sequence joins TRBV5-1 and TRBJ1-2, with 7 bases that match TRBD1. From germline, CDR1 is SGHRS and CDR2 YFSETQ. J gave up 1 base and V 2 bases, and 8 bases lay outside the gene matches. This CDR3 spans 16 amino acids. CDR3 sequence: CASSLLQGSLNYGYTF. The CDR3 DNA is TGCGCCAGCAGCTTACTACAGGGGTCCCTTAACTATGGCTACACCTTC.

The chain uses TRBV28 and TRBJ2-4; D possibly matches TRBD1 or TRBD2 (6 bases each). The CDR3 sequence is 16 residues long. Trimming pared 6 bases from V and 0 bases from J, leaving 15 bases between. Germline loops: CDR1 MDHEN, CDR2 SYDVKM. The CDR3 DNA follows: TGTGCCAGCAGGACCACAGGGAGGCTAGCCAAAAACATTCAGTACTTC. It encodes CASRTTGRLAKNIQYF.

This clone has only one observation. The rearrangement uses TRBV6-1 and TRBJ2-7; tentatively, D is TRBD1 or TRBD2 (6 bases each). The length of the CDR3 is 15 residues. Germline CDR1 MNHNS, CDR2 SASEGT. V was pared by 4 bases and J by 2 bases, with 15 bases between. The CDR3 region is CASSGHPGGPYEQYF. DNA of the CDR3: TGTGCCAGCAGTGGCCACCCCGGGGGCCCCTACGAGCAGTACTTC.

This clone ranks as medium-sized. The CDR3 bases are TGCGCCAGCAGCCAAGGAGGACAGGGTAATCAGCCCCAGCATTTT. This translates into CASSQGGQGNQPQHF. The chain links TRBV4-1 to TRBJ1-5, with TRBD1 matching 8 bases. Trimming took 1 base from V and 4 from J; bases not matched to a gene: 3. The CDR3 extends over 15 amino acids. Per the germline V gene, CDR1 is MGHRA and CDR2 is YSYEKL.

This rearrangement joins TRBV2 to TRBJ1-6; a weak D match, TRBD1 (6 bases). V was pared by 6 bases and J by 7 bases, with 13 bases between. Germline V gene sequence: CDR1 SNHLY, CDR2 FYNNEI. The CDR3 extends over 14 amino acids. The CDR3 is CASRASGGNSPLHF. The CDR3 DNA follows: TGTGCCAGCAGGGCCTCGGGGGGCAATTCACCCCTCCACTTT.

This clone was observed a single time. The CDR3 reads CATHRDRAYEQYF. The CDR3 bases are TGCGCCACCCACCGGGACAGGGCCTACGAGCAGTACTTC. The rearrangement links TRBV23-1 to TRBJ2-7; 9 bases are a match to TRBD1. TRBV23-1 is an ORF, with its function uncertain. The junction had 6 bases not matched to a gene; V was cut back by 10 bases and J by 2 bases. The CDR3 loop spans 13 amino acids.

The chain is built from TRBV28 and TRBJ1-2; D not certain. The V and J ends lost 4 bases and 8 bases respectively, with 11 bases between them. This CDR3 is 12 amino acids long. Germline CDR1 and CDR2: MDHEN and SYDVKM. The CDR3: CASSSDPMGYTF. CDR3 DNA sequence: TGTGCCAGCAGTTCAGACCCGATGGGCTACACCTTC.

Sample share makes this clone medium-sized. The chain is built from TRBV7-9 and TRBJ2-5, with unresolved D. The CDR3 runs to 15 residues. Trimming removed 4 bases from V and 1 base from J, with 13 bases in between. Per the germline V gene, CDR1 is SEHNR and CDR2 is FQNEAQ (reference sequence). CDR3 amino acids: CASSSFGAPQETQYF. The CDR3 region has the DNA TGTGCCAGCAGCTCTTTTGGAGCGCCCCAAGAGACCCAGTACTTC.

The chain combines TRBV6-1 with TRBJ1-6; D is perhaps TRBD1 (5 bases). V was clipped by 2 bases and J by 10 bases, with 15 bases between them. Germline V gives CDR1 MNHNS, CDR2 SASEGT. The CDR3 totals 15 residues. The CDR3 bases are TGTGCCAGCAGTGAACAGGGACCGGTGAGGTCACCCCTCCACTTT. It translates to CASSEQGPVRSPLHF.

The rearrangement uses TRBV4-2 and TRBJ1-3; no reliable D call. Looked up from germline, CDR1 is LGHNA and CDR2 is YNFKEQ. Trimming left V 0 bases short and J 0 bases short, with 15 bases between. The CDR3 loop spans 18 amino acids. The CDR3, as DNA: TGTGCCAGCAGCCAAGAATATATACGGCCCAACTCTGGAAACACCATATATTTT. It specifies CASSQEYIRPNSGNTIYF.

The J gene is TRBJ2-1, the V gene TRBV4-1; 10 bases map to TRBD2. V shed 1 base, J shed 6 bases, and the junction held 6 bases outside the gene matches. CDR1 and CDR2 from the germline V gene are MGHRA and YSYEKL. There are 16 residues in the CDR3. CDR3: CASSQVPGTSVNEQFF. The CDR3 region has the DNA TGCGCCAGCAGCCAAGTGCCCGGGACTAGCGTCAATGAGCAGTTCTTC.

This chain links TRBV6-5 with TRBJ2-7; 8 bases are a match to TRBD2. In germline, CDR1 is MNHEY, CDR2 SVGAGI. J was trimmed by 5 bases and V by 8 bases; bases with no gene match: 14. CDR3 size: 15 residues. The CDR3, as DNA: TGTGCCAGCCACCCGTGGGGAGCGGGAGACAACGAGCAGTACTTC. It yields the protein CASHPWGAGDNEQYF.

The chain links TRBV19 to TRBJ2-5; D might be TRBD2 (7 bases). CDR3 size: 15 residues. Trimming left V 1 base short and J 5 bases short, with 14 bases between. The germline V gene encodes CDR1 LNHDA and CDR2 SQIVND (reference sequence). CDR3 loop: CASSIGGGQGETQYF. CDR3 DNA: TGTGCCAGTAGTATAGGCGGGGGCCAGGGGGAGACCCAGTACTTC.

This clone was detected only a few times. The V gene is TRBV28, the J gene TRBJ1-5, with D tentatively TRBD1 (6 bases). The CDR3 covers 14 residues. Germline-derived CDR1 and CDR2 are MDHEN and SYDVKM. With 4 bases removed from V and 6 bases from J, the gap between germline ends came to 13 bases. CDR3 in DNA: TGTGCCAGCAGTTATCAGGGGACGGGTCAGCCCCAGCATTTT. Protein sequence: CASSYQGTGQPQHF.

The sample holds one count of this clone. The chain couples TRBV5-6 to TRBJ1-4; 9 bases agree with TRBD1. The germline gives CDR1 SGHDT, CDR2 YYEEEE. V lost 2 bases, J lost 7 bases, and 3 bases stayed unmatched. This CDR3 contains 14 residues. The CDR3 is CASSLPGQGEKLFF. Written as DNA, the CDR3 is TGTGCCAGCAGCTTACCGGGACAGGGTGAAAAACTGTTTTTT.